This T cell receptor (beta chain) was observed in a study of shared clonotypes between healthy human individuals. Germline values: CDR1 SGHVS, CDR2 FQNEAQ. The V gene lost 2 bases and the J gene lost 4 bases, with 9 bases spanning the gap. This CDR3 contains 13 residues. Measured with immunoSEQ multiplex PCR; TCRdb has only the in-frame clones, and not every one. Among around 2,000,000 clones listed, 85% to 95% were seen once. This clone has a handful of counts. The V and J genes are TRBV7-8 and TRBJ2-7; D may be TRBD2 (5 bases). The specimen sequenced was naive CD4+ T cells sorted from blood. As to subset: CD45RA+ positively selected. This TCR was sampled from a young man in good health. Here the CDR3 DNA reads TGTGCCAGCAGCTTAAGGGAGCAATACGAGCAGTACTTC. Translating gives CASSLREQYEQYF.